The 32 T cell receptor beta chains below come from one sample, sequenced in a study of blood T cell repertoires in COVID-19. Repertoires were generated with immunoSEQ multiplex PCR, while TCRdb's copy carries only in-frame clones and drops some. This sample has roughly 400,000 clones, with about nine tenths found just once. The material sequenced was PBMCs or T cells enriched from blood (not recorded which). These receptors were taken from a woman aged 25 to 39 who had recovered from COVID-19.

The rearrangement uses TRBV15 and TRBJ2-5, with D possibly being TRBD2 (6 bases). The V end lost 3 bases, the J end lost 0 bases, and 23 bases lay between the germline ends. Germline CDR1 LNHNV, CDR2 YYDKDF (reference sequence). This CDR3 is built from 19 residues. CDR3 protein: CATSSPRDSGATYQETQYF. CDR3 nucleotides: TGTGCCACCAGCAGCCCCCGGGATAGCGGAGCTACGTACCAAGAGACCCAGTACTTC.

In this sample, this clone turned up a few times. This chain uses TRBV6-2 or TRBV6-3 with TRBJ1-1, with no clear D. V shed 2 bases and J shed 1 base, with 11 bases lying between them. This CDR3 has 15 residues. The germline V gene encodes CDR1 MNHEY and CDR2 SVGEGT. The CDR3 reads CASSYQGVPNTEAFF. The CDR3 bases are TGTGCCAGCAGTTACCAAGGAGTCCCGAACACTGAAGCTTTCTTT.

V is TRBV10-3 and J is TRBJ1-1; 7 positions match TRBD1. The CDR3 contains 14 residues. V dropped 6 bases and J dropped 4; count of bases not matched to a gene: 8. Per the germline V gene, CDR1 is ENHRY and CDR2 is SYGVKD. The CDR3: CAIRTDRVGTEAFF. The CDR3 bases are TGTGCCATCAGAACCGACAGGGTGGGCACTGAAGCTTTCTTT.

The CDR3: CASNKGAGNTEAFF. The DNA of the CDR3 is TGTGCCAGCAATAAAGGGGCCGGGAACACTGAAGCTTTCTTT. The chain links TRBV6-5 to TRBJ1-1; D is perhaps TRBD1 (5 bases). The CDR3 has 14 residues. The V and J ends lost 7 bases and 1 base respectively, with 13 bases between them. The germline V gene encodes CDR1 MNHEY and CDR2 SVGAGI.

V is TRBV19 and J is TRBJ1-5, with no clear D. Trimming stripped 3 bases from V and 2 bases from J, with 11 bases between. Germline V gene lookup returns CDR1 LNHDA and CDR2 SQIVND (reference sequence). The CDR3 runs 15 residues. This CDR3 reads CASSIKNGGNQPQHF. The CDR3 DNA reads TGTGCCAGTAGTATCAAGAACGGGGGCAATCAGCCCCAGCATTTT.

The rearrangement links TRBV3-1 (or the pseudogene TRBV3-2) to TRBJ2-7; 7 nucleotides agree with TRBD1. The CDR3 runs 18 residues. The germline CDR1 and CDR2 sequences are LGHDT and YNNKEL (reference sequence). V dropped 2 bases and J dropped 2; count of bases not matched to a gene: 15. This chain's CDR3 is CASSQPRQGPQTPYEQYF. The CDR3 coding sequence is TGTGCCAGCAGCCAACCTAGACAGGGACCTCAAACGCCCTACGAGCAGTACTTC.

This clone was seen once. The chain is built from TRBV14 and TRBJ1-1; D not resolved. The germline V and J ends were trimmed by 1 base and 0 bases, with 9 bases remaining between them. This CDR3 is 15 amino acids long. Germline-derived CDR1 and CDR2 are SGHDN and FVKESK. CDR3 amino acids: CASSQVGDLNTEAFF. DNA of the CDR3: TGTGCCAGCAGCCAAGTCGGAGACTTGAACACTGAAGCTTTCTTT.

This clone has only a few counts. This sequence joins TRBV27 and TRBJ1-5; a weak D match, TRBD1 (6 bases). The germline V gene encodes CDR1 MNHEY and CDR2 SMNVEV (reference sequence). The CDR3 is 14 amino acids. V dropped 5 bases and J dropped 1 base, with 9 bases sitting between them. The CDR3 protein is CASSTGQSNQPQHF. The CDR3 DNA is TGTGCCAGCAGTACTGGACAGAGCAATCAGCCCCAGCATTTT.

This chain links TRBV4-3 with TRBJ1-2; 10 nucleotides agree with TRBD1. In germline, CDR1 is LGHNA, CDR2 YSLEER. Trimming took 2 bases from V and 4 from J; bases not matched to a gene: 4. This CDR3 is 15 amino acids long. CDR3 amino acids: CASSQRDRGLYGYTF. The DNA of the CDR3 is TGCGCCAGCAGCCAACGGGACAGGGGACTCTATGGCTACACCTTC.

CDR3 in amino acids: CASRPKGQGIQPQHF. The CDR3, as DNA: TGTGCCAGTAGACCTAAGGGACAGGGGATCCAGCCCCAGCATTTT. The chain carries TRBV19 and TRBJ1-5, with 10 nucleotides matching TRBD1. CDR3 length: 15 amino acids. V lost 6 bases, J lost 7 bases, and 9 bases stayed unmatched. The germline CDR1 and CDR2 sequences are LNHDA and SQIVND (reference sequence). The whole variable domain, filled in from reference TRBV19 and TRBJ1-5, reads DGGITQSPKYLFRKEGQNVTLSCEQNLNHDAMYWYRQDPGQGLRLIYYSQIVNDFQKGDIAEGYSVSREKKESFPLTVTSAQKNPTAFYLCASRPKGQGIQPQHFGDGTRLSIL.

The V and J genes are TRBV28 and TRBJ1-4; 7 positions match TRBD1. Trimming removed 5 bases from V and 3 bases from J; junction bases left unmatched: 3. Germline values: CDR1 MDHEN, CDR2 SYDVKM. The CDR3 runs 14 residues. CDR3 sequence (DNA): TGTGCCAGCAGTCCCGGGACAGCTAATGAAAAACTGTTTTTT. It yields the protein CASSPGTANEKLFF.

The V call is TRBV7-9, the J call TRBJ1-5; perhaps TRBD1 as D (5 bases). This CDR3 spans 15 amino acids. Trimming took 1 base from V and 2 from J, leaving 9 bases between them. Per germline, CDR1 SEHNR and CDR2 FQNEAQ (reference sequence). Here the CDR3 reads CASSLGGDGNQPQHF. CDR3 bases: TGTGCCAGCAGCTTAGGGGGGGATGGCAATCAGCCCCAGCATTTT.

Here the CDR3 reads CASTNTEFTEAFF. CDR3 sequence (DNA): TGTGCCAGCACCAATACGGAGTTCACTGAAGCTTTCTTT. This chain connects TRBV12-3 or TRBV12-4 to TRBJ1-1; D is unclear. The CDR3 has 13 amino acids. Trimming removed 7 bases at V and 4 bases at J, with 13 bases between.

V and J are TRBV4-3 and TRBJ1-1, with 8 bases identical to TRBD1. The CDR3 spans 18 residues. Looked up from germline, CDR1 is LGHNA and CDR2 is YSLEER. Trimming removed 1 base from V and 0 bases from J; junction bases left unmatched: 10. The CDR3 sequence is CASSQGTGGLTMNTEAFF. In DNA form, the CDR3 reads TGCGCCAGCAGCCAAGGAACAGGGGGGCTAACAATGAACACTGAAGCTTTCTTT.

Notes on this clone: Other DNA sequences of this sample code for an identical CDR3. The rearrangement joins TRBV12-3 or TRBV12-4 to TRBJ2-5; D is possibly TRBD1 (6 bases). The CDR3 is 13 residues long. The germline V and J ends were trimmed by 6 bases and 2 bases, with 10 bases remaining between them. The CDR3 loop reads CASSSGQQETQYF. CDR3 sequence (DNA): TGTGCCAGCAGCAGTGGACAGCAAGAGACCCAGTACTTC.

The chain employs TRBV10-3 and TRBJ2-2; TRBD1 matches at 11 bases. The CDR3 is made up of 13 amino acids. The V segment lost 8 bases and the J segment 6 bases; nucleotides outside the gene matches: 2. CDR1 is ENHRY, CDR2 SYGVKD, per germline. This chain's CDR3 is CAIGDRGAGELFF. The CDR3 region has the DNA TGTGCCATCGGGGACAGGGGGGCCGGGGAGCTGTTTTTT.

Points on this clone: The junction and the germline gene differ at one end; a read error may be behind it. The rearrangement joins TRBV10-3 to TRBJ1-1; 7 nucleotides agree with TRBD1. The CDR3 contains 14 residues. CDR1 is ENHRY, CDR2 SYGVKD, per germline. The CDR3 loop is CAITETGTRAEAFF. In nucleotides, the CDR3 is TGTGCCATCACTGAGACAGGGACGAGGGCTGAAGCTTTCTTT.

The chain's CDR3 is CASSPGRGTEAFF. The CDR3 nucleotides are TGTGCCAGCAGTCCAGGGAGGGGTACTGAAGCTTTCTTT. V gene TRBV12-3 or TRBV12-4 combines with J gene TRBJ1-1; maybe TRBD1 (5 bases). The V gene lost 5 bases and the J gene lost 5 bases, with 12 bases spanning the gap. The CDR3 has 13 residues.

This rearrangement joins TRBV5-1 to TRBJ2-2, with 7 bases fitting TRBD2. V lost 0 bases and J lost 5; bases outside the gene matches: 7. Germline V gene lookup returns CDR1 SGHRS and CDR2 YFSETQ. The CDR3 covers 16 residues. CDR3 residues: CASSLVGGSGTGELFF. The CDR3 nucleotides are TGCGCCAGCAGCTTGGTCGGGGGGTCTGGGACCGGGGAGCTGTTTTTT.

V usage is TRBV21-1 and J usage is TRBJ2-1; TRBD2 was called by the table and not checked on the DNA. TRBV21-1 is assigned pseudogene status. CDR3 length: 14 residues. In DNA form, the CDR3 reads TGTGCCAGCAGCCCCCGGGACTCCTATAATGAGCAGTTCTTC. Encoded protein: CASSPRDSYNEQFF.

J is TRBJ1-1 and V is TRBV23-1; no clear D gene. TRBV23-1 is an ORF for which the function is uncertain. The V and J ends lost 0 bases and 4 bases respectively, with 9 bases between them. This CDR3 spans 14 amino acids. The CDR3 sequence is CASSQSEGCTEAFF. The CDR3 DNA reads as TGCGCCAGCAGTCAATCAGAGGGATGCACTGAAGCTTTCTTT.

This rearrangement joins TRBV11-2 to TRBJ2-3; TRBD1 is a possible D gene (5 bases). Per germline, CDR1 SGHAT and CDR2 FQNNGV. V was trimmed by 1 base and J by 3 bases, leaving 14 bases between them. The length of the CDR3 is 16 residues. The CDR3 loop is CASSLVAGLGTDTQYF. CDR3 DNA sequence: TGTGCCAGCAGCTTAGTTGCAGGGCTCGGGACAGATACGCAGTATTTT.

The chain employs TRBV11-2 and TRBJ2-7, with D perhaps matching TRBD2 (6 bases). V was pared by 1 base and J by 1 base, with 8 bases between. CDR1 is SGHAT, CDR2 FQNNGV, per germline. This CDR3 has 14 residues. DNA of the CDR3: TGTGCCAGCAGCTTAGGAGGGACTTCCTACGAGCAGTACTTC. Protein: CASSLGGTSYEQYF. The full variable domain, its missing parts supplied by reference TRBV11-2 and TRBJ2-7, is EAGVAQSPRYKIIEKRQSVAFWCNPISGHATLYWYQQILGQGPKLLIQFQNNGVVDDSQLPKDRFSAERLKGVDSTLKIQPAKLEDSAVYLCASSLGGTSYEQYFGPGTRLTVT.

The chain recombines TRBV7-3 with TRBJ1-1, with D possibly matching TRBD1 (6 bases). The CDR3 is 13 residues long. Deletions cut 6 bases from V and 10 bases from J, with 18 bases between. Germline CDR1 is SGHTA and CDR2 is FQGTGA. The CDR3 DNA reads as TGTGCCAGCAGTACCGGTTGGGGACAAAGAGCTTTCTTT. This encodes CASSTGWGQRAFF.

Written as DNA, the CDR3 is TGCGCCAGCAGCCAAGAGGGACAGGGTAGATCACCCCTCCACTTT. Protein product: CASSQEGQGRSPLHF. This sequence joins TRBV4-1 and TRBJ1-6, with TRBD1 matching over 9 bases. The germline CDR1 and CDR2 sequences are MGHRA and YSYEKL. V lost 0 bases, J lost 10 bases, and 4 bases stayed unmatched. The CDR3 sequence is 15 residues long.

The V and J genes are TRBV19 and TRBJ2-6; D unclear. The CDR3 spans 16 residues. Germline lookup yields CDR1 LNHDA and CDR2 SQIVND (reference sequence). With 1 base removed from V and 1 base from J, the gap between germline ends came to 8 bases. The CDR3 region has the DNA TGTGCCAGTAGTATAGTTTCCGGGTCTGGGGCCAACGTCCTGACTTTC. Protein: CASSIVSGSGANVLTF.

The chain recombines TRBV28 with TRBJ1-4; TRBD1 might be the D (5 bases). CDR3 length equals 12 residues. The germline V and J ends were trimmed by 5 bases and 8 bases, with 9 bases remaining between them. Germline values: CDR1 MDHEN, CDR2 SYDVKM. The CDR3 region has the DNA TGTGCCAGCAGTGCAGGGAGGGAAAAACTGTTTTTT. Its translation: CASSAGREKLFF.

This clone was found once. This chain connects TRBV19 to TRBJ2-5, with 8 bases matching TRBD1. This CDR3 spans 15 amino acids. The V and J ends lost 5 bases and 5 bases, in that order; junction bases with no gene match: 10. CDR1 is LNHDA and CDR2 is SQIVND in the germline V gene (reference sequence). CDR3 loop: CASSQGQGQRETQYF. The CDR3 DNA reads TGTGCCAGTAGTCAAGGACAGGGACAGAGGGAGACCCAGTACTTC. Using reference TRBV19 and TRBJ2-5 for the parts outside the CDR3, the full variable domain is DGGITQSPKYLFRKEGQNVTLSCEQNLNHDAMYWYRQDPGQGLRLIYYSQIVNDFQKGDIAEGYSVSREKKESFPLTVTSAQKNPTAFYLCASSQGQGQRETQYFGPGTRLLVL.

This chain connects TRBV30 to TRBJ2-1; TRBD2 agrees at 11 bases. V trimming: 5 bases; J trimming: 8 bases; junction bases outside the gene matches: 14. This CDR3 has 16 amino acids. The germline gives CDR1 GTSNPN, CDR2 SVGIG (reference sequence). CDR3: CAWGLAGAGKLHEQFF. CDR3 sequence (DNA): TGTGCCTGGGGACTAGCGGGTGCTGGGAAGTTACATGAGCAGTTCTTC.

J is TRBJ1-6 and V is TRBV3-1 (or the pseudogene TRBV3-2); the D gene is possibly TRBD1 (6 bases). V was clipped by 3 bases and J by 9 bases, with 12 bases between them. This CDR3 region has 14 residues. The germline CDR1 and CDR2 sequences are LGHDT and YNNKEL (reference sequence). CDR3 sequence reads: CASSHWGPGSPLHF. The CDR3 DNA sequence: TGTGCCAGCAGCCACTGGGGGCCGGGTTCACCCCTCCACTTT.

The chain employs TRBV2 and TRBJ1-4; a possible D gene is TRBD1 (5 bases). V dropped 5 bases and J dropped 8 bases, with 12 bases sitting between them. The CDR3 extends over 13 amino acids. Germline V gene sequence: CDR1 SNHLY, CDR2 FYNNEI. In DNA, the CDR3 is TGTGCCAGCAGTCGTCAGGGAAGAGAAAAACTGTTTTTT. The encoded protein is CASSRQGREKLFF. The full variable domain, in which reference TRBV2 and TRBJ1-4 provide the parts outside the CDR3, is EPEVTQTPSHQVTQMGQEVILRCVPISNHLYFYWYRQILGQKVEFLVSFYNNEISEKSEIFDDQFSVERPDGSNFTLKIRSTKLEDSAMYFCASSRQGREKLFFGSGTQLSVL.

Here the CDR3 reads CASSSRARYNEQFF. CDR3 sequence (DNA): TGTGCCAGCAGTTCCCGAGCGCGCTACAATGAGCAGTTCTTC. The rearrangement links TRBV6-5 to TRBJ2-1; D remains ambiguous. The CDR3 is 14 residues long. Germline CDR1 MNHEY, CDR2 SVGAGI. V was cut by 4 bases and J by 3 bases, with 10 bases left in between.